The rows below give T cell receptor beta chains drawn from one sample of a study of human T cells and chemical hapten exposure. TCRdb re-analysed the RACE reads in MiXCR, keeping a single row per CDR3 protein. Of more than 80,000 distinct CDR3 sequences detected, 10% to 13% appear once; the ten largest clones hold 3.1%. The material was whole blood, obtained in connection with sensitization to the hapten diphenylcyclopropenone (DPC). Source of these receptors: a woman aged 60-75 years with alopecia areata. Some clones in this sample may be carry-over from other donors' samples. Both conserved end residues are trimmed from each CDR3. The D gene is left open where the match is weak. Only some rows state a clone size, as once, few, many or a class for expanded clones.

TRBV7-9 many NA ASSSLDRNSYEQY
TRBV12-3/TRBV12-4 many TRBD1 ASSFWDRGWTGELF
TRBV7-8 NA NA ASSPAGGRTDTQY
TRBV7-9 many TRBD1 ASSKSGTGASTDTQY
TRBV3-1 many NA ASSQGLTDTGELF
TRBV5-4 many TRBD1 ASSAGQGLGSPLH
TRBV20-1 NA TRBD2 SAFSGGSGETQY
TRBV4-1 NA NA ASSQDYGETQY
TRBV24-1 NA NA ATSDWWGVMENTEAF
TRBV19 many NA ASSSREASVAEAF
TRBV7-6 few NA ASSLSPGASYEQY
TRBV7-2 many TRBD2 ASSLDLGGHNEQF
TRBV19 many NA ASTFGGRSEAF
TRBV3-1 NA TRBD1 ASSQGTGEEKLF
TRBV18 few NA ASSPPGTPGGELF
TRBV19 NA NA ASIREGDTEAF
TRBV12-3/TRBV12-4 NA TRBD1 ASSSRDRGIYT
TRBV19 many TRBD2 ASSILGGDEETQY
TRBV18 many NA ASSPGGPQETQY
TRBV9 NA NA ASSGQEQF
TRBV6-1 few TRBD1 ASRQGATGELF
TRBV7-2 few NA ASSLGSWMNTEAF
TRBV29-1 NA NA SVVSRTPNTEAF
TRBV3-1 many NA ASSRDFSASYNEQF
TRBV7-8 NA TRBD2 ASRRLAGVLESNEQF
TRBV20-1 NA TRBD2 SAMGLAGATGELF
TRBV18 NA TRBD1 ASSPSGTGGVYEQY
TRBV5-1 NA TRBD1 ASSLKGASDRGRVTEAF
TRBV3-1 NA NA ASTPTGANYGYT
TRBV6-1 many NA ASSSGGEINEQY
TRBV14 NA NA ASSSTLKAGELF
TRBV11-3 NA NA ASSQGSSTDTQY
TRBV20-1 NA NA SARGLVGPPSTDTQY
TRBV6-2/TRBV6-3 few NA ASSSIGEGSGNTIY
TRBV6-2/TRBV6-3 NA NA ASNPLGGSDTQY
TRBV10-3 NA NA AIGRSGTPLQETQY
TRBV7-9 many TRBD2 ASSLTWGSGRTYEQY
TRBV6-6 NA NA ASAQGREQY
TRBV5-5 NA NA ASSLIGYTEAF
TRBV7-8 NA NA ASSRNPSRGGGDTEAF
TRBV6-1 few TRBD1 ASSNRGHEQY
TRBV15 many TRBD1 ATRDRSYEQY
TRBV9 NA NA ASSAGTPDTQY
TRBV27 NA TRBD2 ASSSPLAGGPNLYYNEQF
TRBV11-2 NA NA ASSLSRPAYEQY
TRBV18 many NA ASSPRVAGEDNEQF